The 7 T cell receptor beta chains reported below all come from one sample, sequenced in a study of patients and donors after allogeneic stem cell transplantation. MiXCR, run by TCRdb on the RT-PCR reads, gives a single entry per CDR3 protein. The sample holds 25,000 to 30,000 distinct CDR3 sequences; around 7.9% are singletons and the top ten take 48%. Sequencing input: blood, either unsorted or a sorted T cell fraction (not recorded which). All receptors derive from a human donor who was either an allogeneic HSCT recipient or a stem cell or donor lymphocyte infusion donor (not recorded which). It is not recorded whose cells these are; they may come from a transplant donor.

By share, this clonotype ranks as large. The chain is built from TRBV5-1 and TRBJ2-1; 7 nucleotides match TRBD1. J was trimmed by 3 bases and V by 2 bases; bases with no gene match: 5. Looked up from germline, CDR1 is SGHRS and CDR2 is YFSETQ. This CDR3 contains 15 residues. CDR3 bases: TGCGCCAGCAGCTTTCTAGGGGGCGACTACAATGAGCAGTTCTTC. It codes for CASSFLGGDYNEQFF. Complete variable domain (other parts from reference TRBV5-1 and TRBJ2-1): KAGVTQTPRYLIKTRGQQVTLSCSPISGHRSVSWYQQTPGQGLQFLFEYFSETQRNKGNFPGRFSGRQFSNSRSEMNVSTLELGDSALYLCASSFLGGDYNEQFFGPGTRLTVL.

The chain couples TRBV10-3 to TRBJ2-1; D may be TRBD1 (5 bases). CDR3 length: 11 residues. Germline lookup yields CDR1 ENHRY and CDR2 SYGVKD. The V end was cut by 7 bases, the J end by 9 bases, with 10 bases between. CDR3: CAITRQGEQFF. The CDR3 DNA sequence: TGTGCCATCACAAGGCAGGGTGAGCAGTTCTTC.

The table lists this clonotype with many counts. The V call is TRBV10-3, the J call TRBJ2-3; 7 bases fit TRBD2. This CDR3 is built from 16 residues. The ends lost 6 bases at V and 3 bases at J; junction bases unmatched: 12. CDR1 and CDR2 from the germline V gene are ENHRY and SYGVKD. The CDR3 loop is CAIRPAGRQVTDTQYF. Here the CDR3 DNA reads TGTGCCATCAGGCCCGCCGGGAGGCAGGTAACAGATACGCAGTATTTT.

The chain combines TRBV6-1 with TRBJ1-1, with D possibly TRBD1 on 5 matching bases. Trimming took 7 bases from V and 3 from J, leaving 18 bases between them. The germline gives CDR1 MNHNS, CDR2 SASEGT. The CDR3 consists of 15 residues. CDR3 in amino acids: CASTDPRMGDTEAFF. CDR3 nucleotides: TGTGCCAGCACCGACCCTAGGATGGGGGACACTGAAGCTTTCTTT.

This chain links TRBV25-1 with TRBJ1-3, with D maybe TRBD1 (6 bases). V lost 6 bases and J lost 0, with 9 bases in between. The CDR3 is 14 residues long. Per germline, CDR1 MGHDK and CDR2 SYGVNS. Here the CDR3 reads CASRQGYSGNTIYF. In DNA form, the CDR3 reads TGTGCCAGCAGACAGGGTTACTCTGGAAACACCATATATTTT.

The sample holds many counts of this clonotype. The chain employs TRBV7-9 and TRBJ2-1; 13 bases match TRBD2. The germline V gene encodes CDR1 SEHNR and CDR2 FQNEAQ (reference sequence). The CDR3 spans 16 residues. Trimming at V came to 8 bases and at J to 1 base, leaving 5 bases not matched to a gene. In nucleotides, the CDR3 is TGTGCCAGCGGTCGGACTAGCGGGGGATCCTACAATGAGCAGTTCTTC. The encoded protein is CASGRTSGGSYNEQFF. The full variable domain, its missing parts supplied by reference TRBV7-9 and TRBJ2-1, is DTGVSQNPRHKITKRGQNVTFRCDPISEHNRLYWYRQTLGQGPEFLTYFQNEAQLEKSRLLSDRFSAERPKGSFSTLEIQRTEQGDSAMYLCASGRTSGGSYNEQFFGPGTRLTVL.

This sequence joins TRBV5-1 and TRBJ1-1; a possible D gene is TRBD1 (6 bases). This CDR3 comprises 16 residues. CDR1 SGHRS and CDR2 YFSETQ come from the germline V gene. V dropped 1 base and J dropped 2 bases, with 15 bases sitting between them. CDR3 nucleotides: TGCGCCAGCAGCTTGTTTGTGGGACACGTAAACACTGAAGCTTTCTTT. It specifies CASSLFVGHVNTEAFF.